This paragraph reports one T cell receptor (beta chain). The sequenced fragment ends 3 residues before the CDR3 boundary, so the rest is inferred from the germline J gene. The sample originates from a study of T cells in women clearing cervical HPV infection. TCR beta CDR3 amplified by multiplex PCR from about 1200 ng genomic DNA. Method: immunoSEQ multiplex PCR; TCRdb's copy keeps in-frame clones and lacks some. This sample lists fewer than 35,000 clones; its ten largest clones have around 17%. V shed 4 bases and J shed 6 bases, with 13 bases lying between them. The germline V gene has CDR1 SEHNR and CDR2 FQNEAQ (reference sequence). The CDR3 has 14 residues.

The receptor was isolated from a woman aged 18 to 75 with a cervical HPV16 infection that either progressed to CIN3+ or cleared (not recorded which). The chain links TRBV7-9 to TRBJ1-5; D call uncertain. Input material: blood buffy coat. The part of the CDR3 DNA that was read is TGTGCCAGCAGCTCTGGCGGTAACGGTCAGCCC. Residues: CASSSGGNGQP. The entire CDR3 sequence reads CASSSGGNGQPQHF.